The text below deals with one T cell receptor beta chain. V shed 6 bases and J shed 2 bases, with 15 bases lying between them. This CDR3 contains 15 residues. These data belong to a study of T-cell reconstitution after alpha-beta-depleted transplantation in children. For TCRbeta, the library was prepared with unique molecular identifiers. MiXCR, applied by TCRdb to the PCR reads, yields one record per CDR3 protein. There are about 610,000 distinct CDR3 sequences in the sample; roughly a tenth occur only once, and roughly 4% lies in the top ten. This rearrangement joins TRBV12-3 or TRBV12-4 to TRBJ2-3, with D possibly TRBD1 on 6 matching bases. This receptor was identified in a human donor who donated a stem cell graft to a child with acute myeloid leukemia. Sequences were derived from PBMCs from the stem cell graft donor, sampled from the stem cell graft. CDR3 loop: CASSTTGSHTDTQYF. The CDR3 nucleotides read TGTGCCAGCAGCACGACAGGTAGCCACACAGATACGCAGTATTTT.